One and the same sample provided the 13 T cell receptor beta chains below, sequenced in a study of cytomegalovirus exposure and HLA in healthy donors. PCR primers comprised 60 Vbeta and 13 Jbeta primers. The assay was immunoSEQ multiplex PCR, and TCRdb's table has in-frame clones only and misses some. The sample holds roughly 150,000 clones; 65% to 80% are singletons and the top ten take 6.5% to 7%. Sequenced: PBMCs. The source of these receptors is a man in his forties in good health and CMV-seropositive.

The chain joins TRBV18 to TRBJ2-7; TRBD2 is a possible D gene (6 bases). The V end was cut by 6 bases, the J end by 3 bases, with 9 bases between. This CDR3 spans 12 amino acids. Per the germline V gene, CDR1 is KGHSH and CDR2 is LQKENI. The CDR3 nucleotides read TGTGCCAGCTCCACGGGGGTCTACGAGCAGTACTTC. This sequence encodes CASSTGVYEQYF.

V and J are TRBV7-2 and TRBJ1-2; TRBD1 matches at 9 bases. Germline CDR1 reads SGHTA; CDR2 reads FQGNSA. V lost 1 base, J lost 8 bases, and 2 bases stayed unmatched. There are 13 residues in the CDR3. CDR3 nucleotides: TGTGCCAGCAGCTTAGACAGGGGGCGGGGCTACACCTTC. Protein: CASSLDRGRGYTF.

V and J are TRBV28 and TRBJ2-6, with D perhaps matching TRBD2 (5 bases). This CDR3 has 16 residues. V was pared by 7 bases and J by 4 bases, with 17 bases between. Germline CDR1 and CDR2: MDHEN and SYDVKM. CDR3 bases: TGTGCCAGCAATCGCGGCCCGGGGTCGGGGGCCAACGTCCTGACTTTC. Protein sequence: CASNRGPGSGANVLTF.

The J gene is TRBJ2-2, the V gene TRBV2; D perhaps matches TRBD1 (6 bases). The germline gives CDR1 SNHLY, CDR2 FYNNEI. Trimming cost V 4 bases and J 3 bases, with 9 bases left between them. CDR3 length equals 14 residues. CDR3 in amino acids: CASSAQGDTGELFF. The CDR3 DNA reads TGTGCCAGCAGTGCACAGGGCGACACCGGGGAGCTGTTTTTT.

In its sample, this clone was seen a few times. The chain joins TRBV7-9 to TRBJ2-7; 7 bases align to TRBD1. The CDR3 has 13 amino acids. CDR1 is SEHNR, CDR2 FQNEAQ, per germline (reference sequence). With 4 bases clipped from V and 2 bases from J, the junction kept 2 bases outside the gene matches. CDR3 protein: CASSYGTAYEQYF. The CDR3 bases are TGTGCCAGCAGCTACGGGACAGCCTACGAGCAGTACTTC.

The chain couples TRBV7-6 to TRBJ2-5; 13 positions agree with TRBD2. Germline-derived CDR1 and CDR2 are SGHVS and FNYEAQ. The CDR3 length is 16 residues. J lost 4 bases, V lost 5 bases, and 7 bases had no gene match. The CDR3 loop reads CASSPSGLAGRETQYF. CDR3 sequence (DNA): TGTGCCAGCAGCCCCTCGGGACTAGCGGGACGAGAGACCCAGTACTTC.

The rearrangement joins TRBV27 to TRBJ1-3, with TRBD1 identical over 9 bases. Germline V CDR1 and CDR2: MNHEY, SMNVEV (reference sequence). The CDR3 runs 15 residues. J gave up 4 bases and V 6 bases, and 7 bases lay outside the gene matches. CDR3 nucleotides: TGTGCCAGCAGCGGTACAGGGGGCATAGGAAACACCATATATTTT. Amino acid sequence: CASSGTGGIGNTIYF.

The chain is built from TRBV20-1 and TRBJ2-7; 7 bases are shared with TRBD1. Germline lookup yields CDR1 DFQATT and CDR2 SNEGSKA (reference sequence). This CDR3 is 11 amino acids long. The ends lost 5 bases at V and 7 bases at J; junction bases unmatched: 5. Here the CDR3 DNA reads TGCAGTGCTCCGGGACAGTGGGAGCAGTACTTC. Its protein product is CSAPGQWEQYF.

J is TRBJ2-1 and V is TRBV2; the match to TRBD2 covers 9 bases. This CDR3 region has 14 residues. Germline-derived CDR1 and CDR2 are SNHLY and FYNNEI. Germline trimming cut 6 bases from V and 4 bases from J; bases unmatched to any gene: 4. The CDR3 DNA follows: TGTGCCAGCAGGGGGCTAGCGGGGTACAATGAGCAGTTCTTC. Its translation is CASRGLAGYNEQFF.

This rearrangement joins TRBV19 to TRBJ2-2; D is uncertain. The CDR3 consists of 16 residues. The V gene's germline CDR1 is LNHDA and CDR2 SQIVND (reference sequence). The V gene lost 2 bases and the J gene lost 8 bases, with 18 bases spanning the gap. The CDR3 coding sequence is TGTGCCAGTAGTATAAACTCCGACGTATACGGGGGGGAGCTGTTTTTT. This gives the protein CASSINSDVYGGELFF. The full variable domain, completed using reference TRBV19 and TRBJ2-2, is DGGITQSPKYLFRKEGQNVTLSCEQNLNHDAMYWYRQDPGQGLRLIYYSQIVNDFQKGDIAEGYSVSREKKESFPLTVTSAQKNPTAFYLCASSINSDVYGGELFFGEGSRLTVL.

The chain couples TRBV4-1 to TRBJ1-2; tentatively, D is TRBD1 (5 bases). The CDR3 contains 14 residues. Trimming left V 4 bases short and J 7 bases short, with 16 bases between. Germline CDR1 MGHRA, CDR2 YSYEKL. CDR3: CASSRPAGRLGYTF. The CDR3 nucleotides read TGCGCCAGCAGCCGACCGGCAGGGAGGCTTGGCTACACCTTC.

CDR3: CASSLDIPEGGSWETQYF. Here the CDR3 DNA reads TGTGCCAGTAGCTTGGATATTCCGGAGGGAGGGAGTTGGGAGACCCAGTACTTC. J is TRBJ2-5 and V is TRBV19; TRBD2 agrees at 7 bases. The CDR3 sequence is 18 residues long. V gave up 6 bases and J gave up 5 bases; unmatched junction bases: 21. Germline-derived CDR1 and CDR2 are LNHDA and SQIVND (reference sequence).

The chain links TRBV7-2 to TRBJ1-5; 8 bases align to TRBD1. This CDR3 has 16 residues. Germline assignment: CDR1 SGHTA and CDR2 FQGNSA. Trimming took 5 bases from V and 6 from J; bases not matched to a gene: 12. CDR3 in DNA: TGTGCCAGCAGCCCCGTACGGGGCAGGGGGCCTCAGCCCCAGCATTTT. Amino acid sequence: CASSPVRGRGPQPQHF.